This record covers a single T cell receptor (beta chain). Its antigen is not known. Other nucleotide sequences in the sample specify the same CDR3. This entry is derived from a study of chemoradiotherapy in HPV16-positive cancers. Study-level background: Functional T-cell assays on a couple of HPV16-positive patients' cells defined candidate HPV-specific clones and common TCR motifs.

Points from the study as a whole: HPV-specific T cells were functionally defined from only a couple of HPV16-positive patients. Non-HPV-specific T cells did not expand in tumors during treatment, whereas candidate HPV-specific clones and E7-related motifs did.

Generated by immunoSEQ multiplex PCR, the TCRdb table keeps only in-frame clones and is missing some. Of 45,000 to 60,000 clones listed, more than 90% are singletons. The germline V gene encodes CDR1 LGHNA and CDR2 YSLEER. Trimming removed 1 base at V and 7 bases at J, with 7 bases between. This CDR3 is built from 13 residues. The chain is built from TRBV4-3 and TRBJ1-4, with D uncertain. The sequence was obtained from a human donor with HPV-associated anogenital cancer. Sequencing was performed on blood, taken from a patient who underwent chemoradiotherapy. The CDR3 loop reads CASSQAYSEKLFF. The CDR3 nucleotides read TGCGCCAGCAGCCAAGCTTACAGTGAAAAACTGTTTTTT.